This record covers a single T cell receptor (beta chain). This record belongs to a study of blood T cell repertoires in COVID-19. Study overall: PBMCs, B-cell-depleted T cells, or T cells were the source of the cDNA or gDNA that made up the material.

Germline V gene sequence: CDR1 SGHTA, CDR2 FQGTGA. V was cut by 0 bases and J by 6 bases, with 15 bases left in between. The CDR3 loop spans 16 amino acids. Profiling relied on immunoSEQ multiplex PCR, and the TCRdb table lists in-frame clones only, not all of them. The repertoire consists of 250,000 to 300,000 clones, with 70% to 90% occurring once and the leading ten covering under 15%. The J gene is TRBJ2-1, the V gene TRBV7-3; the D gene is possibly TRBD2 (7 bases). The material sequenced was peripheral blood. The sequence was collected from a woman aged 60-70 years with acute or convalescent COVID-19. CDR3: CASSLTLGGGFNEQFF. For the CDR3, the DNA is TGTGCCAGCAGCTTAACGTTGGGAGGGGGATTCAATGAGCAGTTCTTC.